A selection of T cell receptor beta chains follows, all from one sample in a study of untreated major depressive disorder. TCRdb keeps only in-frame clones here, not all; method: immunoSEQ multiplex PCR. The sample lists tens of thousands of clones; 85% to 95% were seen once. Sequenced input: CD4+ T cells from PBMCs. The receptors were sampled from a man between 25 and 39 years old in good health. The CDR3 runs from the conserved cysteine through the conserved F or W. D genes are given only for firm matches. A row's size may be missing; if present it is once, few, many or a size class.

j_call | clone_size | v_call | d_call | cdr3_aa | cdr3_nt
TRBJ2-7 | few | TRBV30 | - | CAWSLGTYEQYF | TGTGCCTGGAGTCTCGGGACCTACGAGCAGTACTTC
TRBJ2-7 | few | TRBV5-1 | TRBD2 | CASSSGLAGNEQYF | TGCGCCAGCAGCTCGGGACTAGCGGGAAACGAGCAGTACTTC
TRBJ1-2 | - | TRBV20-1 | - | CSARAGYGYTF | TGCAGTGCTAGAGCCGGCTATGGCTACACCTTC
TRBJ2-7 | - | TRBV7-2 | TRBD2 | CASSARTSVISYEQYF | TGTGCCAGCAGCGCCCGGACTAGCGTAATATCCTACGAGCAGTACTTC
TRBJ2-1 | - | TRBV2 | - | CASSEIGGGNNEQFF | TGTGCCAGCAGTGAAATCGGGGGCGGGAACAATGAGCAGTTCTTC
TRBJ1-1 | once | TRBV4-3 | - | CASSQEQYTEAFF | TGCGCCAGCAGCCAAGAACAGTACACTGAAGCTTTCTTT
TRBJ2-3 | once | TRBV9 | TRBD2 | CASSVGNGRYTDTQYF | TGTGCCAGCAGCGTAGGGAACGGGAGGTACACAGATACGCAGTATTTT
TRBJ1-2 | - | TRBV10-1 | TRBD1 | CASSPTGTDGYTF | TGCGCCAGCAGCCCGACAGGGACGGATGGCTACACCTTC
TRBJ2-7 | - | TRBV5-1 | - | CASSLAAGAYEQYF | TGCGCCAGCAGCTTGGCGGCCGGCGCCTACGAGCAGTACTTC
TRBJ1-5 | few | TRBV19 | TRBD1 | CASSIIRGLVNQPQHF | TGTGCCAGTAGTATCATTAGGGGGCTTGTCAATCAGCCCCAGCATTTT
TRBJ1-2 | - | TRBV5-4 | TRBD1 | CASSLKGAGGYTF | TGTGCCAGCAGCCTTAAGGGGGCAGGGGGCTACACCTTC
TRBJ2-7 | - | TRBV5-6 | - | CASSLGRAVDSYEQYF | TGTGCCAGCAGCTTGGGTCGCGCAGTTGACTCCTACGAGCAGTACTTC
TRBJ1-1 | - | TRBV30 | - | CASSMGMNTEAFF | TGTGCCTCCTCTATGGGGATGAACACTGAAGCTTTCTTT
TRBJ2-7 | - | TRBV18 | - | CASSHGGSEEQYF | TGTGCCAGCTCACATGGCGGATCGGAGGAGCAGTACTTC
TRBJ2-5 | - | TRBV9 | - | CASSVRTGLLETQYF | TGTGCCAGCAGCGTCAGAACAGGGCTTTTAGAGACCCAGTACTTC
TRBJ2-7 | - | TRBV7-8 | TRBD2 | CASSLGGIAYEQYF | TGTGCCAGCAGCTTGGGAGGGATCGCCTACGAGCAGTACTTC
TRBJ2-7 | - | TRBV6-5 | TRBD1 | CASSYSRGTEQYF | TGTGCCAGCAGTTACTCCAGGGGGACCGAGCAGTACTTC
TRBJ2-2 | - | TRBV6-4 | TRBD1 | CASSAQGATGELFF | TGTGCCAGCAGTGCTCAGGGGGCCACCGGGGAGCTGTTTTTT
TRBJ1-1 | few | TRBV7-2 | - | CASSRFPRGRNTEAFF | TGTGCCAGCAGCCGGTTCCCCAGGGGAAGGAACACTGAAGCTTTCTTT
TRBJ2-7 | - | TRBV9 | - | CASSVDLTGEQYF | TGTGCCAGCAGCGTAGATTTAACGGGCGAGCAGTACTTC
TRBJ2-2 | - | TRBV5-1 | TRBD2 | CASSSSGSGLNGELFF | TGCGCCAGCAGCTCCAGCGGGAGTGGGTTAAACGGGGAGCTGTTTTTT
TRBJ1-1 | - | TRBV6-1 | - | CASERGLNTEAFF | TGTGCCAGCGAGAGGGGTCTGAACACTGAAGCTTTCTTT
TRBJ2-5 | - | TRBV28 | - | CASHTSTETQYF | TGTGCCAGCCATACTAGCACGGAGACCCAGTACTTC
TRBJ2-5 | - | TRBV19 | - | CASSIEGRGTQYF | TGTGCCAGTAGTATAGAAGGACGGGGGACCCAGTACTTC
TRBJ1-1 | - | TRBV5-1 | - | CASSLGGVNTEAFF | TGCGCCAGCAGCTTGGGTGGGGTGAACACTGAAGCTTTCTTT
TRBJ2-1 | - | TRBV10-3 | TRBD1 | CAISLRTGVYNEQFF | TGTGCCATCAGTCTGCGGACAGGGGTGTACAATGAGCAGTTCTTC
TRBJ1-2 | - | TRBV7-6 | - | CASSTDRIHGYTF | TGTGCCAGCAGCACCGACAGGATCCATGGCTACACCTTC
TRBJ2-5 | - | TRBV5-4 | - | CASIVSGGTPRETQYF | TGTGCCAGCATCGTCTCAGGGGGGACCCCCCGTGAGACCCAGTACTTC
TRBJ2-1 | - | TRBV25-1 | TRBD1 | CASSRFTRQGAEQFF | TGTGCCAGCAGTAGGTTCACAAGGCAGGGGGCTGAGCAGTTCTTC
TRBJ1-5 | - | TRBV7-2 | - | CASSLGQNNQPQHF | TGTGCCAGCAGCTTAGGGCAGAACAATCAGCCCCAGCATTTT
TRBJ1-1 | - | TRBV10-3 | - | CAISVGIVMNTEAFF | TGTGCCATCAGTGTGGGGATAGTCATGAACACTGAAGCTTTCTTT
TRBJ2-7 | - | TRBV15 | TRBD2 | CATSLSGRAVEQYF | TGTGCCACCAGCTTAAGCGGGAGGGCCGTCGAGCAGTACTTC
TRBJ2-7 | - | TRBV18 | TRBD1 | CASSPGQGAYEQYF | TGTGCCAGCTCACCAGGACAGGGGGCCTACGAGCAGTACTTC
TRBJ1-5 | - | TRBV28 | TRBD1 | CASSLWGTGRIQPQHF | TGTGCCAGCAGTTTATGGGGGACAGGGAGAATTCAGCCCCAGCATTTT